This T cell receptor beta chain was profiled in a study of T cell repertoires in cytomegalovirus infection. This clonotype has a count of ten or more. TCRdb passed the reads through MiXCR, listing each CDR3 protein once. The data contain some 250,000 distinct CDR3 sequences, around 8.7% of them singletons. V shed 1 base, J shed 1 base, and the junction held 1 base outside the gene matches. Germline V gene sequence: CDR1 MDHEN, CDR2 SYDVKM. This CDR3 contains 15 residues. The rearrangement joins TRBV28 to TRBJ2-3; 8 nucleotides match TRBD1. Sequencing was done on a sample of PBMCs. The sequence was collected from a human donor in good health (CMV status not recorded). Some clones in this sample may be carry-over from other donors' samples. The CDR3 nucleotides read TGTGCCAGCAGTTTATCGGGACAGGGCACAGATACGCAGTATTTT. It is translated as CASSLSGQGTDTQYF.